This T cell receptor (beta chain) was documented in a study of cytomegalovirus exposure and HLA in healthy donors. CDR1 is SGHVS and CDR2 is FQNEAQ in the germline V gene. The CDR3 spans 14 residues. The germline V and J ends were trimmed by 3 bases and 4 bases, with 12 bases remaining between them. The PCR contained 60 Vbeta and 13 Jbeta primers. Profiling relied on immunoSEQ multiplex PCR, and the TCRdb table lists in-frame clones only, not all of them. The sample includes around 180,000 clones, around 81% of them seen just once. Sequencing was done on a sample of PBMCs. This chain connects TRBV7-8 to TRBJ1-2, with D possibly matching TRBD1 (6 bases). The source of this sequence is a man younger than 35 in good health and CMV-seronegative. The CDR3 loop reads CASSFPGVSYGYTF. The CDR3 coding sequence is TGTGCCAGCAGCTTCCCAGGGGTCTCCTATGGCTACACCTTC.